This entry lists 29 T cell receptor beta chains sequenced from one sample in a study of CXCR3-negative and CXCR3-positive naive CD8 T cells. The method, 5' RACE with UMI labels, was used to prepare the TRB cDNA libraries. Using the 5' RACE reads, TCRdb records one entry per CDR3 protein without DNA. Recorded here are more than 40,000 distinct CDR3 sequences; the top ten clones represent roughly 1.4%. Sequenced sample: naive CXCR3- CD8+ T cells from blood. Subset meaning: CD45RO-CCR7+CD27+CD95- naive CD8+ T cells lacking CXCR3 (TNR3-). Receptors originate from a human donor in good health. Some clones in this sample may be carry-over from other donors' samples.

The chain couples TRBV7-9 to TRBJ2-1; absent DNA, TCRdb's TRBD2 call cannot be checked. The V gene's germline CDR1 is SEHNR and CDR2 FQNEAQ (reference sequence). The CDR3 loop spans 20 amino acids. CDR3 sequence reads: CASSLETGLAVRLTYNEQFF. Filled out from reference TRBV7-9 and TRBJ2-1, the complete variable domain reads DTGVSQNPRHKITKRGQNVTFRCDPISEHNRLYWYRQTLGQGPEFLTYFQNEAQLEKSRLLSDRFSAERPKGSFSTLEIQRTEQGDSAMYLCASSLETGLAVRLTYNEQFFGPGTRLTVL.

CDR3 protein: CASSQDSRVAFF. The chain is built from TRBV3-1 and TRBJ1-1. CDR1 is LGHDT and CDR2 is YNNKEL in the germline V gene (reference sequence). The CDR3 consists of 12 residues.

The rearrangement joins TRBV14 to TRBJ1-1. The CDR3 length is 18 residues. Germline loops: CDR1 SGHDN, CDR2 FVKESK. CDR3 amino acids: CASSQDDGRIIMNTEAFF.

This rearrangement joins TRBV12-3 or TRBV12-4 to TRBJ1-4. The CDR3 loop spans 14 amino acids. CDR3 in amino acids: CASSRVTTNEKLFF.

V usage is TRBV7-2 and J usage is TRBJ2-7. The CDR3 is 11 residues long. Germline V gene data show CDR1 as SGHTA and CDR2 as FQGNSA. The chain's CDR3 is CASGVGYEQYF.

V is TRBV29-1 and J is TRBJ2-5; as DNA is missing, the TRBD2 call by TCRdb cannot be tested. The V gene's germline CDR1 is SQVTM and CDR2 ANQGSEA. The CDR3 has 14 residues. The CDR3 loop reads CSVLGPPTQETQYF.

V and J are TRBV12-3 or TRBV12-4 and TRBJ2-3; TCRdb proposes TRBD1, but this gene call is untestable without DNA. The CDR3 is 16 residues long. The CDR3 loop is CASHDTWRGSTDTQYF.

The CDR3 sequence is CASSQEEGHSYNEQFF. J is TRBJ2-1 and V is TRBV3-2; TCRdb picks TRBD1, but there is no DNA to check that call. TRBV3-2 is an annotated pseudogene. The CDR3 totals 16 residues.

The V and J genes are TRBV27 and TRBJ2-7; TCRdb's assignment of TRBD1 cannot be checked, as there is no DNA. The germline gives CDR1 MNHEY, CDR2 SMNVEV (reference sequence). The CDR3 covers 14 residues. CDR3 region: CASSSRGQGYEQYF.

The V call is TRBV24-1, the J call TRBJ1-1. Germline CDR1 and CDR2: KGHDR and SFDVKD. The CDR3 contains 12 residues. CDR3 residues: CATSDGTSEAFF.

J is TRBJ2-1 and V is TRBV11-2; the TRBD2 assignment by TCRdb is unverifiable without DNA. The CDR3 contains 14 residues. CDR1 and CDR2 from the germline V gene are SGHAT and FQNNGV. CDR3 amino acids: CASSRRSGYNEQFF.

The chain carries TRBV10-3 and TRBJ1-5; the D call from TCRdb, TRBD1, cannot be confirmed without DNA. Looked up from germline, CDR1 is ENHRY and CDR2 is SYGVKD. CDR3 length: 14 residues. The chain's CDR3 is CAISDEGSNQPQHF.

The chain carries TRBV13 and TRBJ2-7. Germline V gene lookup returns CDR1 PRHDT and CDR2 FYEKMQ (reference sequence). The CDR3 is made up of 13 amino acids. The CDR3: CASTNRGLYEQYF. Complete variable domain (other parts from reference TRBV13 and TRBJ2-7): AAGVIQSPRHLIKEKRETATLKCYPIPRHDTVYWYQQGPGQDPQFLISFYEKMQSDKGSIPDRFSAQQFSDYHSELNMSSLELGDSALYFCASTNRGLYEQYFGPGTRLTVT.

This chain uses TRBV20-1 with TRBJ2-7; without DNA, the TCRdb call of TRBD1 cannot be checked. In germline, CDR1 is DFQATT, CDR2 SNEGSKA (reference sequence). The CDR3 loop spans 14 amino acids. The CDR3: CRAIRDRVSYEQYF.

The chain employs TRBV27 and TRBJ2-7; with no DNA, the TCRdb D assignment of TRBD1 cannot be verified. Germline values: CDR1 MNHEY, CDR2 SMNVEV (reference sequence). The CDR3 is made up of 14 amino acids. This chain's CDR3 is CASSLRGTIHEQYF.

This rearrangement joins TRBV29-1 to TRBJ2-3; TCRdb lists TRBD2, though no DNA is available to test this call. Per germline, CDR1 SQVTM and CDR2 ANQGSEA. This CDR3 contains 14 residues. This chain's CDR3 is CSGRTSGALDTQYF.

The chain combines TRBV28 with TRBJ2-1; TCRdb proposes TRBD1, but this gene call is untestable without DNA. The CDR3 consists of 15 residues. Germline V gene sequence: CDR1 MDHEN, CDR2 SYDVKM. CDR3 protein: CASSPDWAIGNEQFF.

The chain carries TRBV10-1 and TRBJ1-5; TCRdb proposes TRBD1, but this gene call is untestable without DNA. The CDR3 is 14 amino acids. CDR1 is WNHNN and CDR2 is SYGVQD in the germline V gene (reference sequence). The chain's CDR3 is CASIRTASNQPQHF.

The chain joins TRBV6-5 to TRBJ2-7; TCRdb selects TRBD1, and the lack of DNA leaves this call unchecked. CDR3 length equals 15 residues. CDR1 MNHEY and CDR2 SVGAGI come from the germline V gene. The CDR3 spells CASSYPGQGPHEQYF.

The genes are TRBV12-3 or TRBV12-4 and TRBJ1-5; lacking DNA, the TRBD1 call made by TCRdb goes unchecked. The CDR3 is 15 amino acids. The CDR3 spells CASRTGGNSNQPQHF.

V and J are TRBV11-2 and TRBJ2-3; TCRdb indicates TRBD2, and absent DNA this call remains unverified. This CDR3 has 15 amino acids. Per the germline V gene, CDR1 is SGHAT and CDR2 is FQNNGV. CDR3 residues: CASSSRGADEDTQYF.

The rearrangement links TRBV20-1 to TRBJ2-1; TCRdb's assignment of TRBD2 cannot be checked, as there is no DNA. CDR3 length: 15 amino acids. The germline CDR1 and CDR2 sequences are DFQATT and SNEGSKA (reference sequence). The CDR3 loop is CSARALAAPYNEQFF.

V is TRBV7-2 and J is TRBJ1-6. The CDR3 sequence is 14 residues long. Germline CDR1 reads SGHTA; CDR2 reads FQGNSA. Here the CDR3 reads CASSETDGNSPLHF.

The chain couples TRBV9 to TRBJ2-7; absent DNA, TCRdb's TRBD1 call cannot be checked. This CDR3 has 12 amino acids. Germline-derived CDR1 and CDR2 are SGDLS and YYNGEE. The CDR3 reads CASSTPPYEQYF.

The chain uses TRBV5-5 and TRBJ2-7; checking the TCRdb D call of TRBD1 is not possible without DNA. The CDR3 is made up of 13 amino acids. CDR1 and CDR2 (germline): SGHKS, YYEKEE (reference sequence). This CDR3 reads CASSSGTAYEQYF.

V usage is TRBV20-1 and J usage is TRBJ2-2; TCRdb proposes TRBD2, but this gene call is untestable without DNA. The CDR3 extends over 17 amino acids. The germline gives CDR1 DFQATT, CDR2 SNEGSKA (reference sequence). CDR3 residues: CSAKNLLAGGDIGELFF.

The chain links TRBV28 to TRBJ1-1; TCRdb calls TRBD1, which cannot be checked without DNA. The germline V gene encodes CDR1 MDHEN and CDR2 SYDVKM. This CDR3 spans 13 amino acids. CDR3 region: CASSLGAKTEAFF.

This chain connects TRBV5-5 to TRBJ2-1; TCRdb's assignment of TRBD1 cannot be checked, as there is no DNA. Germline assignment: CDR1 SGHKS and CDR2 YYEKEE (reference sequence). This CDR3 contains 15 residues. CDR3 loop: CASSTHRVPYNEQFF.

The V call is TRBV7-8, the J call TRBJ1-1; no DNA is available, so the TRBD1 call from TCRdb remains unchecked. CDR3 length equals 14 residues. CDR1 SGHVS and CDR2 FQNEAQ come from the germline V gene. This CDR3 is CASSLTGSGTEAFF.